This entry features one TCR beta chain sequence. Trimming took off 2 bases at V and 7 bases at J, with 8 bases between the two ends. Germline V gene sequence: CDR1 MNHNS, CDR2 SASEGT. The CDR3 covers 12 residues. The data were obtained in a study of cytomegalovirus exposure and HLA in healthy donors. It was with 60 Vbeta and 13 Jbeta primers that the PCR ran. This table comes from immunoSEQ multiplex PCR, and its TCRdb copy is limited to in-frame clones, with some not included. The table lists some 91,000 clones, around 74% of them singletons. The chain uses TRBV6-1 and TRBJ1-2; no firm D call. What was sequenced was PBMCs. The source is a man between 35 and 55 years old in good health and CMV-seropositive. The CDR3 is CASSERVLGYTF. CDR3 coding DNA: TGTGCCAGCAGTGAACGGGTTCTTGGCTACACCTTC.